Listed here are 32 T cell receptor beta chains from one sample, sequenced in a study of molecular identifiers for immune sequencing clone quantification. MiXCR, applied by TCRdb to the PCR reads, yields one record per CDR3 protein. This sample has under 350,000 distinct CDR3 sequences, with 24% found just once. Sequencing was carried out using naive CD8+ T cells from blood, with Jurkat cell RNA spiked in. Subset meaning: FACS-sorted CD8+CD4-CCR7+CD45RA+ naive T cells. The receptor source for this set is a human donor in good health. Some libraries in this study had Jurkat cell RNA spiked in.

The count of this clonotype is one. The J gene is TRBJ1-5, the V gene TRBV21-1. TRBV21-1 is termed a pseudogene. The CDR3 spans 16 residues. The CDR3 sequence is CASSKVAGTTNQPQHF. DNA for the CDR3: TGTGCCAGCAGCAAAGTGGCAGGAACTACCAATCAGCCCCAGCATTTT.

This clonotype was seen many times. This chain links TRBV7-2 with TRBJ2-3; TRBD2 matches at 11 bases. The germline gives CDR1 SGHTA, CDR2 FQGNSA. Unmatched junction bases numbered 7, after V lost 3 bases and J lost 5 bases. This CDR3 is 16 amino acids long. The CDR3 nucleotides are TGTGCCAGCAGCTTCTTAGCGGGGGGGCCAGGAGATACGCAGTATTTT. Protein sequence: CASSFLAGGPGDTQYF.

This clonotype was detected a few times. This may come from a read error, since a much larger clone is one base off. The chain combines TRBV27 with TRBJ2-7, with unresolved D. Trimming cost V 6 bases and J 2 bases, with 8 bases left between them. Germline V CDR1 and CDR2: MNHEY, SMNVEV (reference sequence). CDR3 length equals 12 residues. CDR3 in DNA: TGTGCCAGCAGCTTCGCGACCTACGAGCAGTACTTC. Amino acids: CASSFATYEQYF.

The chain links TRBV3-1 to TRBJ2-3, with 14 bases lining up with TRBD2. Unmatched junction bases numbered 11, after V lost 4 bases and J lost 11 bases. This CDR3 has 16 residues. CDR1 LGHDT and CDR2 YNNKEL come from the germline V gene (reference sequence). CDR3 sequence: CASSLLTSGRAGGQYF. In DNA form, the CDR3 reads TGTGCCAGCAGCCTTCTGACTAGCGGGAGGGCCGGGGGGCAGTATTTT.

This clonotype was picked up many times. V and J are TRBV28 and TRBJ1-5; D is uncertain. Per the germline V gene, CDR1 is MDHEN and CDR2 is SYDVKM. V gave up 7 bases and J gave up 3 bases, with 10 bases separating them. The CDR3 is 13 amino acids. The CDR3 coding sequence is TGTGCCAGCATGAAACGGGACAATCAGCCCCAGCATTTT. This translates into CASMKRDNQPQHF.

The rearrangement links TRBV7-9 to TRBJ1-5; 7 bases are a match to TRBD1. The CDR3 extends over 16 amino acids. CDR1 and CDR2 (germline): SEHNR, FQNEAQ (reference sequence). The junction had 8 bases not matched to a gene; V was cut back by 5 bases and J by 1 base. The CDR3 DNA reads as TGTGCCAGCAGCCCCATCGACAGGGACAGCAATCAGCCCCAGCATTTT. It yields the protein CASSPIDRDSNQPQHF. The whole variable domain, remainder taken from reference TRBV7-9 and TRBJ1-5, is DTGVSQNPRHKITKRGQNVTFRCDPISEHNRLYWYRQTLGQGPEFLTYFQNEAQLEKSRLLSDRFSAERPKGSFSTLEIQRTEQGDSAMYLCASSPIDRDSNQPQHFGDGTRLSIL.

This clonotype was counted many times. The rearrangement joins TRBV19 to TRBJ2-1, with 10 bases aligning to TRBD2. Per germline, CDR1 LNHDA and CDR2 SQIVND (reference sequence). This CDR3 contains 13 residues. V shed 6 bases and J 7 bases; nucleotides not matched to a gene: 3. In nucleotides, the CDR3 is TGTGCCAGTAGCGCTAGCGGGAGTAATGAGCAGTTCTTC. As protein: CASSASGSNEQFF.

Comments on this clonotype: A much bigger clone sits one base away, suggesting this may be a read error. The J gene is TRBJ2-5, the V gene TRBV7-8; 7 bases are shared with TRBD2. The CDR3 contains 18 residues. Germline V lookup: CDR1 SGHVS, CDR2 FQNEAQ. CDR3 protein: CASSLAGGLAVIQGTQYF. CDR3 bases: TGTGCCAGCAGCTTAGCAGGCGGGCTAGCGGTGATCCAAGGGACCCAGTACTTC.

This clonotype was counted only a few times. This rearrangement joins TRBV11-2 to TRBJ2-7; TRBD1 agrees at 7 bases. V was clipped by 5 bases and J by 4 bases; unmatched bases: 8. Germline loops: CDR1 SGHAT, CDR2 FQNNGV. There are 14 residues in the CDR3. CDR3 DNA: TGTGCCAGCAGCCAATCCCCAGGGGGATACGAGCAGTACTTC. Translating gives CASSQSPGGYEQYF.

As for this clonotype: One end of the junction varies from germline; a read error may be responsible. V usage is TRBV6-5 and J usage is TRBJ2-7, with 9 bases matching TRBD2. From germline, CDR1 is MNHEY and CDR2 SVGAGI. The CDR3 extends over 15 amino acids. CDR3 in amino acids: CASTYFSGGSYEQYF. The CDR3 DNA sequence: TGTGCCAGCACTTACTTTAGCGGGGGCTCCTACGAGCAGTACTTC.

This clonotype appeared many times. The chain carries TRBV28 and TRBJ1-1, with 8 nucleotides matching TRBD1. The CDR3 has 12 amino acids. Trimming cost V 10 bases and J 5 bases; bases outside gene matches: 6. Germline V gives CDR1 MDHEN, CDR2 SYDVKM. The CDR3: CATATGDTEAFF. The CDR3 DNA follows: TGTGCCACTGCGACAGGGGATACTGAAGCTTTCTTT.

This clonotype was detected many times. The CDR3 loop is CASSAGTYEQYF. The CDR3 DNA reads TGTGCCAGTAGTGCAGGGACCTACGAGCAGTACTTC. V is TRBV28 and J is TRBJ2-7; a weak D match, TRBD1 (5 bases). From germline, CDR1 is MDHEN and CDR2 SYDVKM. This CDR3 has 12 amino acids. V was trimmed by 9 bases and J by 2 bases, leaving 11 bases between them. Looking up the rest from reference TRBV28 and TRBJ2-7 gives the full variable domain: DVKVTQSSRYLVKRTGEKVFLECVQDMDHENMFWYRQDPGLGLRLIYFSYDVKMKEKGDIPEGYSVSREKKERFSLILESASTNQTSMYLCASSAGTYEQYFGPGTRLTVT.

The chain links TRBV18 to TRBJ1-3; tentative D call: TRBD1 (5 bases). The CDR3 extends over 18 amino acids. CDR1 is KGHSH, CDR2 LQKENI, per germline. The ends were cut back, 6 bases at V and 0 bases at J, with 21 bases in the middle. The CDR3 sequence is CASSLTQTADFSGNTIYF. Here the CDR3 DNA reads TGTGCCAGCTCGCTTACCCAGACAGCGGATTTCTCTGGAAACACCATATATTTT.

This clonotype was observed a few times. The chain combines TRBV4-1 with TRBJ2-7; D unclear. This CDR3 contains 14 residues. Germline lookup yields CDR1 MGHRA and CDR2 YSYEKL. Trimming left V 1 base short and J 5 bases short, with 12 bases between. The DNA of the CDR3 is TGCGCCAGCAGCCAAGTTACGGGTAGGCACGAGCAGTACTTC. It codes for CASSQVTGRHEQYF.

This clonotype was seen many times. The V gene is TRBV29-1, the J gene TRBJ2-7; D call uncertain. Trimming left V 4 bases short and J 6 bases short, with 7 bases between. The germline gives CDR1 SQVTM, CDR2 ANQGSEA. The CDR3 spans 10 residues. The CDR3: CSVVWVEQYF. The CDR3 coding sequence is TGCAGCGTTGTTTGGGTCGAGCAGTACTTC.

This chain joins TRBV13 and TRBJ1-4; possibly TRBD1 for D (5 bases). From germline, CDR1 is PRHDT and CDR2 FYEKMQ (reference sequence). V gave up 2 bases and J gave up 0 bases, with 7 bases separating them. The CDR3 consists of 15 residues. For the CDR3, the DNA is TGTGCCAGCAGCTTAAGGGGAGCAACTAATGAAAAACTGTTTTTT. Protein sequence: CASSLRGATNEKLFF.

With regard to this clonotype: A read error may produce the germline difference seen at one junction end. CDR3 bases: TGTGCCAGCTGCTTAGAGGGCAGGGCCAATGAGCAGTTCTTC. This codes for CASCLEGRANEQFF. V is TRBV7-9 and J is TRBJ2-1, with D perhaps given as TRBD1 or TRBD2 (5 bases each). Per germline, CDR1 SEHNR and CDR2 FQNEAQ (reference sequence). The CDR3 sequence is 14 residues long.

This clonotype has ten or more counts. The J gene is TRBJ1-3, the V gene TRBV14; no definite D call. CDR1 SGHDN and CDR2 FVKESK come from the germline V gene. V lost 1 base and J 4 bases, leaving 8 bases between the germline ends. There are 14 residues in the CDR3. The CDR3 reads CASSQAPPGNTIYF. CDR3 nucleotides: TGTGCCAGCAGCCAAGCCCCACCAGGAAACACCATATATTTT.

The V call is TRBV7-9, the J call TRBJ2-7; 8 bases match TRBD1. Germline V CDR1 and CDR2: SEHNR, FQNEAQ (reference sequence). Germline trimming cut 5 bases from V and 5 bases from J; bases unmatched to any gene: 8. The CDR3 runs to 14 residues. Written as DNA, the CDR3 is TGTGCCAGCAGCCCCGAGGACAGGGATCACGAGCAGTACTTC. Protein product: CASSPEDRDHEQYF.

The chain employs TRBV27 and TRBJ1-5; D ambiguous. Trimming cost V 1 base and J 3 bases, with 7 bases left between them. The CDR3 has 14 residues. The V gene's germline CDR1 is MNHEY and CDR2 SMNVEV (reference sequence). The CDR3 sequence is CASSLWGPNQPQHF. CDR3 coding DNA: TGTGCCAGCAGTTTATGGGGTCCCAATCAGCCCCAGCATTTT.

This clonotype showed up many times. This rearrangement joins TRBV20-1 to TRBJ2-4; perhaps TRBD2 as D (6 bases). CDR1 DFQATT and CDR2 SNEGSKA come from the germline V gene (reference sequence). The V and J ends lost 7 bases and 1 base respectively, with 8 bases between them. The CDR3 consists of 12 residues. The CDR3 here is CSVGGAKNIQYF. CDR3 nucleotides: TGCAGTGTCGGGGGTGCCAAAAACATTCAGTACTTC.

This clonotype was seen a handful of times. The chain has TRBV29-1 and TRBJ2-3, with TRBD1 identical over 10 bases. This CDR3 contains 16 residues. V shed 0 bases and J 4 bases; nucleotides not matched to a gene: 7. The germline V gene has CDR1 SQVTM and CDR2 ANQGSEA. CDR3 DNA sequence: TGCAGCGTTGAAGATCTGACAGGGGGCTTTGCAGATACGCAGTATTTT. It yields the protein CSVEDLTGGFADTQYF.

The chain uses TRBV27 and TRBJ2-3; D is perhaps TRBD2 (6 bases). The CDR3 covers 16 residues. The germline V gene encodes CDR1 MNHEY and CDR2 SMNVEV (reference sequence). The V end lost 3 bases, the J end lost 1 base, and 14 bases lay between the germline ends. The CDR3: CASSFLTSRGTDTQYF. In nucleotides, the CDR3 is TGTGCCAGCAGTTTCCTCACTAGCAGAGGCACAGATACGCAGTATTTT.

This clonotype was seen a handful of times. The chain joins TRBV25-1 to TRBJ2-1; D remains ambiguous. The CDR3 runs 12 residues. The V and J ends lost 8 bases and 2 bases respectively, with 7 bases between them. Germline-derived CDR1 and CDR2 are MGHDK and SYGVNS. CDR3 in DNA: TGTGCCAGCCTAGGCGCCTACAATGAGCAGTTCTTC. Translated, it gives CASLGAYNEQFF.

This clonotype was picked up a small number of times. The chain couples TRBV20-1 to TRBJ2-7; D is undetermined. Germline V gene sequence: CDR1 DFQATT, CDR2 SNEGSKA (reference sequence). This CDR3 is built from 16 residues. The V and J ends lost 6 bases and 0 bases respectively, with 21 bases between them. The CDR3 loop reads CSASFYGEVSSYEQYF. The CDR3, as DNA: TGCAGTGCCTCATTTTACGGTGAAGTAAGCTCCTACGAGCAGTACTTC.

A word on this clonotype: Germline and junction disagree at one end, which may indicate a read error. This chain links TRBV11-2 with TRBJ2-3, with 9 bases fitting TRBD2. This CDR3 contains 15 residues. From germline, CDR1 is SGHAT and CDR2 FQNNGV. The CDR3 DNA follows: TGTGCCAGCAGCCCTCTAGCGGGGAACACAGATAAGCAGTATTTT. Amino acids: CASSPLAGNTDKQYF.

This clonotype was detected many times. The V and J genes are TRBV9 and TRBJ2-5; D is perhaps TRBD2 (6 bases). V dropped 2 bases and J dropped 6 bases, with 14 bases sitting between them. The CDR3 is 14 amino acids. Germline lookup yields CDR1 SGDLS and CDR2 YYNGEE. CDR3 protein: CASSVEGSGKTQYF. The DNA of the CDR3 is TGTGCCAGCAGCGTGGAGGGCAGCGGAAAGACCCAGTACTTC.

This clonotype was seen repeatedly, ten times or more. The junction differs from germline at one of its ends, possibly a read error. CDR3: CSASPLATGEQWDF. The CDR3 region has the DNA TGCAGTGCTAGTCCCCTCGCTACAGGCGAACAGTGGGACTTC. The chain combines TRBV20-1 with TRBJ2-7; TRBD1 might be the D (5 bases). Germline loops: CDR1 DFQATT, CDR2 SNEGSKA (reference sequence). CDR3 size: 14 residues.

On this clonotype: This may be a read error, as it is one base from a much larger clone. The chain links TRBV5-1 to TRBJ2-7; TRBD2 might be the D (6 bases). This CDR3 region has 15 residues. Germline V lookup: CDR1 SGHRS, CDR2 YFSETQ. The CDR3 protein is CASSFRDGGHYKQYF. In DNA form, the CDR3 reads TGCGCCAGCAGCTTCCGGGACGGAGGGCACTACAAGCAGTACTTC.

This clonotype came up many times. This CDR3 is CASSFASQADTQYF. The CDR3 DNA follows: TGTGCCAGCAGCTTTGCTAGCCAGGCAGATACGCAGTATTTT. The J gene is TRBJ2-3, the V gene TRBV5-6; D is possibly TRBD2 (5 bases). The CDR3 totals 14 residues. V was cut by 2 bases and J by 4 bases, with 11 bases left in between. From germline, CDR1 is SGHDT and CDR2 YYEEEE. The complete variable domain, with remaining parts taken from reference TRBV5-6 and TRBJ2-3, reads DAGVTQSPTHLIKTRGQQVTLRCSPKSGHDTVSWYQQALGQGPQFIFQYYEEEERQRGNFPDRFSGHQFPNYSSELNVNALLLGDSALYLCASSFASQADTQYFGPGTRLTVL.

This clonotype was seen a few times. The chain couples TRBV15 to TRBJ2-7, with TRBD1 matching over 8 bases. Per the germline V gene, CDR1 is LNHNV and CDR2 is YYDKDF (reference sequence). V shed 3 bases, J shed 6 bases, and the junction held 7 bases outside the gene matches. This CDR3 comprises 14 residues. Written as DNA, the CDR3 is TGTGCCACCAGCAGCCGGGACAGGCTGGTCGAGCAGTACTTC. Its translation is CATSSRDRLVEQYF.

This clonotype was seen repeatedly, ten times or more. This chain uses TRBV4-1 with TRBJ2-7; either TRBD1 or TRBD2 may fit D (5 bases each). The CDR3 sequence is 15 residues long. From germline, CDR1 is MGHRA and CDR2 YSYEKL. With 0 bases removed from V and 3 bases from J, the gap between germline ends came to 12 bases. The CDR3, as DNA: TGCGCCAGCAGCCAAGATCGAGGGACCTTCTACGAGCAGTACTTC. Translating gives CASSQDRGTFYEQYF.